This T cell receptor (beta chain) derives from a study of blood T cell repertoires in COVID-19. Study background: Sources were T cells, B-cell-depleted T cells, or PBMCs; the material itself was cDNA or gDNA.

The Seattle patients joined while their infection was active and were tracked longitudinally afterward. Germline CDR1 SGDLS, CDR2 YYNGEE. The CDR3 runs to 15 residues. Trimming cost V 4 bases and J 0 bases, with 10 bases left between them. Assay used: immunoSEQ multiplex PCR; TCRdb lists only in-frame clones, some missing. The data show around 76,000 clones, around 83% seen once. The material sequenced was peripheral blood. The TCR originated in a man aged 30 to 45 with COVID-19, enrolled during active disease. The chain links TRBV9 to TRBJ2-2; D possibly corresponds to TRBD2 (5 bases). CDR3 region: CASSPRLSNTGELFF. The CDR3 nucleotides are TGTGCCAGCAGCCCCCGACTATCGAACACCGGGGAGCTGTTTTTT.